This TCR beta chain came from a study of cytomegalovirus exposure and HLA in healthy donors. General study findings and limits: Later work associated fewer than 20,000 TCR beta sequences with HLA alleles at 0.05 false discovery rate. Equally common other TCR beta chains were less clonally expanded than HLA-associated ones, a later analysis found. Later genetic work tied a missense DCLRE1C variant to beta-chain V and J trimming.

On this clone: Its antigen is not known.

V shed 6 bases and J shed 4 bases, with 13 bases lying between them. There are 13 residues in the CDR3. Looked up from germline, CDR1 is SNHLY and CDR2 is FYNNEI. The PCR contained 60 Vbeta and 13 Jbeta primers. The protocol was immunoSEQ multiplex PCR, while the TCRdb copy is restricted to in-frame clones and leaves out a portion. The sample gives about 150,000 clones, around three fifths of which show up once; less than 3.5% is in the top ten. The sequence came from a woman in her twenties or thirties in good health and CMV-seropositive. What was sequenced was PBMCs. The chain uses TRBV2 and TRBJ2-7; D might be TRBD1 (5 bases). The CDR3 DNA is TGTGCCAGCAGGGAAAACAGGAATTACGAGCAGTACTTC. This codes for CASRENRNYEQYF.